The rows below give T cell receptor beta chains drawn from one sample of a study of blood T cell repertoires in COVID-19. Method: immunoSEQ multiplex PCR; TCRdb's copy keeps in-frame clones and lacks some. The table lists roughly 95,000 clones, 82% of them singletons. Sequenced: peripheral blood. The origin of the receptors is a man older than 75 with acute or convalescent COVID-19. The CDR3 runs from the conserved cysteine through the conserved F or W. Fields, in order: CDR3 length, D gene, clone size, V gene, CDR3 protein. The D gene is left open where the match is weak. For some rows the clone size is stated as once, few or many, or as a class when expanded; others skip it.

len: 15
d_gene: NA
abundance: NA
v_gene: TRBV3-1/TRBV3-2
CDR3aa: CASSQSFRGNTEAFF

len: 14
d_gene: NA
abundance: few
v_gene: TRBV7-9
CDR3aa: CATPVGEAPGELFF

len: 16
d_gene: TRBD2
abundance: NA
v_gene: TRBV4-1
CDR3aa: CASSQVGTSTTDEQFF

len: 14
d_gene: NA
abundance: NA
v_gene: TRBV30
CDR3aa: CACTEDLRSYEQYF

len: 15
d_gene: TRBD1
abundance: NA
v_gene: TRBV19
CDR3aa: CASSIITGTGGSTLF

len: 13
d_gene: TRBD2
abundance: NA
v_gene: TRBV7-2
CDR3aa: CASSTWTSGGHVF

len: 13
d_gene: NA
abundance: few
v_gene: TRBV2
CDR3aa: CASNTGPNSPLHF

len: 12
d_gene: NA
abundance: few
v_gene: TRBV25-1
CDR3aa: CASSLSGNTIYF

len: 16
d_gene: TRBD2
abundance: NA
v_gene: TRBV2
CDR3aa: CASSGKLAGVADTQYF

len: 15
d_gene: TRBD1
abundance: NA
v_gene: TRBV2
CDR3aa: CASSASGTGNTEAFF

len: 16
d_gene: TRBD1
abundance: NA
v_gene: TRBV7-2
CDR3aa: CATPPGTGSNTGELFF

len: 15
d_gene: TRBD1
abundance: few
v_gene: TRBV7-2
CDR3aa: CASSSTGGLSYGYTF

len: 12
d_gene: NA
abundance: NA
v_gene: TRBV7-9
CDR3aa: CASSVRGYEQYF

len: 16
d_gene: TRBD2
abundance: NA
v_gene: TRBV5-5
CDR3aa: CASSSGLVGWLHEQYF

len: 13
d_gene: NA
abundance: few
v_gene: TRBV12-3/TRBV12-4
CDR3aa: CASRLGREEKLFF

len: 14
d_gene: NA
abundance: NA
v_gene: TRBV11-2
CDR3aa: CASSTSRDRVGYTF

len: 15
d_gene: NA
abundance: NA
v_gene: TRBV7-9
CDR3aa: CASSLGRANTGELFF

len: 15
d_gene: NA
abundance: NA
v_gene: TRBV28
CDR3aa: CASSPGGVFSGELFF

len: 14
d_gene: TRBD1
abundance: once
v_gene: TRBV10-3
CDR3aa: CATEEPGQGYGYTF

len: 16
d_gene: TRBD2
abundance: NA
v_gene: TRBV5-4
CDR3aa: CASSLGLAGVSGELFF

len: 16
d_gene: TRBD2
abundance: NA
v_gene: TRBV2
CDR3aa: CASRARGGDSYNEQFF

len: 14
d_gene: NA
abundance: NA
v_gene: TRBV15
CDR3aa: CATSTRGGVETQYF

len: 15
d_gene: TRBD1
abundance: NA
v_gene: TRBV20-1
CDR3aa: CSASPTGGTGNTIYF

len: 12
d_gene: NA
abundance: NA
v_gene: TRBV3-1/TRBV3-2
CDR3aa: CASSPGQNTAFF

len: 12
d_gene: NA
abundance: NA
v_gene: TRBV3-1/TRBV3-2
CDR3aa: CASSDMPFEQYF

len: 15
d_gene: NA
abundance: NA
v_gene: TRBV19
CDR3aa: CASSMGWTTINEQFF

len: 15
d_gene: NA
abundance: NA
v_gene: TRBV6-2/TRBV6-3
CDR3aa: CASSYYGGVNTEAFF

len: 12
d_gene: NA
abundance: NA
v_gene: TRBV27
CDR3aa: CASSPPARKQFF

len: 15
d_gene: NA
abundance: NA
v_gene: TRBV9
CDR3aa: CASSVDTSGVGELFF

len: 13
d_gene: NA
abundance: NA
v_gene: TRBV7-5
CDR3aa: CARSLAVLHGQFF

len: 17
d_gene: NA
abundance: few
v_gene: TRBV6-2/TRBV6-3
CDR3aa: CASSYLYKRASFYEAFF

len: 15
d_gene: TRBD1
abundance: few
v_gene: TRBV6-5
CDR3aa: CASSPTGRTGNTIYF

len: 14
d_gene: TRBD2
abundance: NA
v_gene: TRBV7-9
CDR3aa: CASSSSGRTDTQYF

len: 15
d_gene: TRBD2
abundance: NA
v_gene: TRBV19
CDR3aa: CASSNSGGNQETQYF

len: 15
d_gene: NA
abundance: NA
v_gene: TRBV5-4
CDR3aa: CASSSPRGGNTEAFF

len: 12
d_gene: NA
abundance: NA
v_gene: TRBV12-3/TRBV12-4
CDR3aa: CASSPVPSEAFF

len: 15
d_gene: NA
abundance: NA
v_gene: TRBV7-2
CDR3aa: CASSLAERVVGELFF

len: 14
d_gene: NA
abundance: NA
v_gene: TRBV19
CDR3aa: CASSRGEGGTEAFF

len: 12
d_gene: TRBD2
abundance: NA
v_gene: TRBV6-6
CDR3aa: CAITSGTGELFF

len: 13
d_gene: NA
abundance: NA
v_gene: TRBV21-1
CDR3aa: CASSRTGAGELFF

len: 15
d_gene: TRBD2
abundance: NA
v_gene: TRBV10-3
CDR3aa: CAISRALAGGETQYF

len: 14
d_gene: NA
abundance: NA
v_gene: TRBV12-5
CDR3aa: CASGLGTDQETQYF

len: 19
d_gene: TRBD2
abundance: NA
v_gene: TRBV10-2
CDR3aa: CASSESGTSGRAARNEQFF

len: 17
d_gene: NA
abundance: NA
v_gene: TRBV7-2
CDR3aa: CASSLDFGEVTWRGYTF

len: 14
d_gene: TRBD1
abundance: NA
v_gene: TRBV5-1
CDR3aa: CASMSGTGVSGYTF